This entry lists 20 T cell receptor beta chains sequenced from one sample in a study of cytomegalovirus exposure and HLA in healthy donors. Primers included in the PCR were 60 Vbeta and 13 Jbeta primers. Repertoires were generated with immunoSEQ multiplex PCR, while TCRdb's copy carries only in-frame clones and drops some. In the table there are over 200,000 clones, 70% of which are singletons. The material sequenced was PBMCs. The origin of the receptors is a man aged 35-49 years in good health and CMV-seropositive.

This clone came up a few times. The DNA for the CDR3 is TGTGCCAGCAGCAGCGGGACCAACTACGAGCAGTACTTC. This codes for CASSSGTNYEQYF. The chain recombines TRBV5-8 with TRBJ2-7; 7 bases match TRBD2. The trim removed 4 bases at V and 3 bases at J, leaving 4 bases unmatched. Germline V gene sequence: CDR1 SGHTS, CDR2 YDEGEE. CDR3 size: 13 residues.

This clone was found once. This sequence joins TRBV6-5 and TRBJ1-4; 7 nucleotides line up with TRBD1. The CDR3 loop spans 13 amino acids. J gave up 8 bases and V 6 bases, and 6 bases lay outside the gene matches. Germline lookup yields CDR1 MNHEY and CDR2 SVGAGI. The CDR3 loop reads CASRAGGSEKLFF. Here the CDR3 DNA reads TGTGCCAGCAGGGCAGGGGGAAGCGAAAAACTGTTTTTT.

The chain carries TRBV2 and TRBJ1-1, with a tentative D call TRBD1 (6 bases). This CDR3 comprises 14 residues. Germline CDR1 SNHLY, CDR2 FYNNEI. Between the trimmed V and J ends, which lost 3 bases and 4 bases, there was a span of 12 bases. The CDR3 bases are TGTGCCAGCAGTGATGCGGGGGCGAGCACTGAAGCTTTCTTT. Its translation is CASSDAGASTEAFF.

Concerning this clone itself: The sample carries other DNA sequences with the same CDR3. The rearrangement joins TRBV5-1 to TRBJ1-2, with D perhaps TRBD1 (5 bases). Germline lookup yields CDR1 SGHRS and CDR2 YFSETQ. Trimming removed 3 bases from V and 7 bases from J, with 16 bases in between. The length of the CDR3 is 14 residues. CDR3 coding DNA: TGCGCCAGCAGCTCGGACACAGGTCCTAGTGGCTACACCTTC. Translation: CASSSDTGPSGYTF.

The rearrangement links TRBV7-9 to TRBJ1-1; 10 bases agree with TRBD1. V lost 0 bases to trimming and J lost 2 bases; unmatched junction nucleotides: 6. CDR1 SEHNR and CDR2 FQNEAQ come from the germline V gene (reference sequence). This CDR3 is built from 17 residues. This CDR3 is CASSLAPGQGFNTEAFF. In nucleotides, the CDR3 is TGTGCCAGCAGCTTAGCTCCGGGACAGGGGTTCAACACTGAAGCTTTCTTT. The full variable domain, with the rest looked up from reference TRBV7-9 and TRBJ1-1, is DTGVSQNPRHKITKRGQNVTFRCDPISEHNRLYWYRQTLGQGPEFLTYFQNEAQLEKSRLLSDRFSAERPKGSFSTLEIQRTEQGDSAMYLCASSLAPGQGFNTEAFFGQGTRLTVV.

The chain couples TRBV29-1 to TRBJ1-1; a possible D gene is TRBD1 (5 bases). Germline V gene data show CDR1 as SQVTM and CDR2 as ANQGSEA. The CDR3 sequence is 11 residues long. V was shortened by 5 bases and J by 6 bases, with 10 bases between the two germline ends. The CDR3 sequence is CSVPGQPEAFF. In DNA, the CDR3 is TGCAGCGTTCCAGGGCAACCTGAAGCTTTCTTT. The entire variable domain, with the rest obtained from reference TRBV29-1 and TRBJ1-1, is as follows: SAVISQKPSRDICQRGTSLTIQCQVDSQVTMMFWYRQQPGQSLTLIATANQGSEATYESGFVIDKFPISRPNLTFSTLTVSNMSPEDSSIYLCSVPGQPEAFFGQGTRLTVV.

For this clone: One end of the junction varies from germline; a read error may be responsible. The chain couples TRBV7-9 to TRBJ2-4, with TRBD2 as a possible D gene (6 bases). This CDR3 is built from 15 residues. From germline, CDR1 is SEHNR and CDR2 FQNEAQ (reference sequence). The CDR3 sequence is CSSSKGEVAKNIQYF. CDR3 sequence (DNA): TGTTCCAGCAGCAAAGGGGAGGTAGCCAAAAACATTCAGTACTTC.

The chain employs TRBV10-3 and TRBJ2-1, with TRBD2 identical over 7 bases. CDR3 length: 13 amino acids. Germline V gene sequence: CDR1 ENHRY, CDR2 SYGVKD. After removal of 10 bases from V and 4 bases from J, the junction contained 7 bases not matched to a gene. CDR3 region: CATDNGGYNEQFF. CDR3 sequence (DNA): TGTGCCACCGACAACGGGGGGTACAATGAGCAGTTCTTC.

The chain couples TRBV7-6 to TRBJ2-5; D ambiguous. The J call is doubtful: the DNA matches TRBJ2-7 better. CDR1 SGHVS and CDR2 FNYEAQ come from the germline V gene. CDR3 length equals 15 residues. The CDR3 sequence: CASSPRNSFVYEQYF. DNA for the CDR3: TGTGCCAGCAGCCCCCGGAACAGCTTTGTCTACGAGCAGTACTTC.

This clone showed up just a few times. V usage is TRBV27 and J usage is TRBJ1-1; 7 bases are a match to TRBD1. The V and J ends lost 5 bases and 1 base, in that order; junction bases with no gene match: 16. The germline V gene has CDR1 MNHEY and CDR2 SMNVEV (reference sequence). The CDR3 contains 18 residues. The CDR3 is CASSPRHQPRGRNTEAFF. In DNA, the CDR3 is TGTGCCAGCAGTCCCCGTCACCAGCCCAGGGGGAGGAACACTGAAGCTTTCTTT.

This clone was found a few times. The V gene is TRBV5-1, the J gene TRBJ2-3, with 10 bases identical to TRBD2. The CDR3 sequence is 16 residues long. Germline trimming cut 2 bases from V and 1 base from J; bases unmatched to any gene: 4. Per the germline V gene, CDR1 is SGHRS and CDR2 is YFSETQ. For the CDR3, the DNA is TGCGCCAGCAGCTTTATTAGCGGGGGGCGCACAGATACGCAGTATTTT. It is translated as CASSFISGGRTDTQYF.

V and J are TRBV6-1 and TRBJ1-2; 8 nucleotides agree with TRBD1. The junction had 4 bases not matched to a gene; V was cut back by 0 bases and J by 4 bases. This CDR3 is 15 amino acids long. Germline lookup yields CDR1 MNHNS and CDR2 SASEGT. CDR3 in amino acids: CASSEAPGGSYGYTF. The CDR3 DNA follows: TGTGCCAGCAGTGAAGCGCCAGGGGGCAGCTATGGCTACACCTTC.

The chain uses TRBV5-1 and TRBJ1-1, with TRBD1 identical over 12 bases. The germline CDR1 and CDR2 sequences are SGHRS and YFSETQ. The trim removed 0 bases at V and 11 bases at J, leaving 5 bases unmatched. This CDR3 is 14 amino acids long. This CDR3 reads CASSLGGTGGLAFF. Written as DNA, the CDR3 is TGCGCCAGCAGCTTGGGGGGGACAGGGGGCTTGGCTTTCTTT.

This clone was detected only once. The chain joins TRBV7-2 to TRBJ2-1, with a weak D call TRBD2 (6 bases). V shed 1 base and J shed 4 bases, with 11 bases lying between them. CDR1 and CDR2 (germline): SGHTA, FQGNSA. The CDR3 consists of 15 residues. The CDR3 DNA sequence: TGTGCCAGCAGCTTAGAGGGCGGGGCGTACAATGAGCAGTTCTTC. It is translated as CASSLEGGAYNEQFF.

This chain links TRBV4-2 with TRBJ2-3, with D possibly matching TRBD1 (6 bases). The CDR3 length is 14 residues. CDR1 and CDR2 from the germline V gene are LGHNA and YNFKEQ. V lost 4 bases and J 0 bases, leaving 8 bases between the germline ends. The CDR3 DNA sequence: TGTGCCAGCAGCCGGACAGCTAGCACAGATACGCAGTATTTT. This encodes CASSRTASTDTQYF.

This clone was found a few times. The gene calls are TRBV19 and TRBJ2-1; 8 bases are shared with TRBD1. This CDR3 spans 14 amino acids. The germline CDR1 and CDR2 sequences are LNHDA and SQIVND (reference sequence). The junction had 9 bases not matched to a gene; V was cut back by 7 bases and J by 7 bases. CDR3 protein: CASTSRQGRNEQFF. In DNA form, the CDR3 reads TGTGCCAGTACCTCCAGACAGGGGCGTAATGAGCAGTTCTTC.

The chain links TRBV5-1 to TRBJ1-1; 7 bases line up with TRBD1. Per germline, CDR1 SGHRS and CDR2 YFSETQ. V gave up 4 bases and J gave up 4 bases; unmatched junction bases: 7. The length of the CDR3 is 14 residues. Here the CDR3 DNA reads TGCGCCAGCAGCCCAACAGGGGTTTTCACTGAAGCTTTCTTT. As protein: CASSPTGVFTEAFF.

V gene TRBV29-1 combines with J gene TRBJ2-1; weak D call: TRBD1 (5 bases). This CDR3 comprises 13 residues. CDR1 is SQVTM, CDR2 ANQGSEA, per germline. Between the trimmed V and J ends, which lost 6 bases and 3 bases, there was a span of 12 bases. The CDR3: CSVELTDYNEQFF. CDR3 in DNA: TGCAGCGTCGAGCTGACAGACTACAATGAGCAGTTCTTC.

The rearrangement joins TRBV21-1 to TRBJ1-1; the D call TRBD1 from the table was never checked on the DNA. TRBV21-1 is described as a pseudogene. The CDR3 has 21 amino acids. CDR3: CASSKVRGQGASRIRNTEAFF. CDR3 nucleotides: TGTGCCAGCAGCAAAGTCCGAGGACAGGGGGCCTCTCGGATTCGGAACACTGAAGCTTTCTTT.

The rearrangement links TRBV2 to TRBJ1-5; no clear D gene. Trimming stripped 8 bases from V and 7 bases from J, with 18 bases between. Germline V gene sequence: CDR1 SNHLY, CDR2 FYNNEI. The CDR3 has 14 residues. This CDR3 is CASGWRGFQQPQHF. The CDR3 nucleotides read TGTGCCAGCGGGTGGCGAGGGTTCCAACAGCCCCAGCATTTT.